One and the same sample provided the 32 T cell receptor beta chains below, sequenced in a study of CD8 T cells in ankylosing spondylitis. TCRdb redid the calling of the 5' RACE reads with MiXCR, one entry per CDR3 protein. The data show 250,000 to 350,000 distinct CDR3 sequences, about 20% seen once. The source material was blood, either unsorted or a sorted T cell fraction (not recorded which). The receptors originated from a male donor with ankylosing spondylitis or in good health (not recorded which).

The chain couples TRBV9 to TRBJ1-6; 11 nucleotides agree with TRBD1. After removal of 3 bases from V and 5 bases from J, the junction contained 4 bases not matched to a gene. The germline V gene has CDR1 SGDLS and CDR2 YYNGEE. This CDR3 region has 16 residues. DNA of the CDR3: TGTGCCAGCAGCGCCCGGGGACAGGGGGATAATTCACCCCTCCACTTT. This sequence encodes CASSARGQGDNSPLHF.

In its sample, this clonotype was seen a few times. The J gene is TRBJ2-1, the V gene TRBV20-1; D possibly corresponds to TRBD1 (5 bases). The CDR3 contains 15 residues. The V and J ends lost 3 bases and 5 bases respectively, with 17 bases between them. CDR1 DFQATT and CDR2 SNEGSKA come from the germline V gene (reference sequence). DNA of the CDR3: TGCAGTGCTAGGCTAGTAGCAGGGCCTAACAATGAGCAGTTCTTC. It translates to CSARLVAGPNNEQFF.

A few counts support this clonotype. J is TRBJ2-1 and V is TRBV20-1; 8 nucleotides agree with TRBD2. The CDR3 totals 12 residues. Germline assignment: CDR1 DFQATT and CDR2 SNEGSKA (reference sequence). CDR3: CTQKRGYNEQFF. CDR3 in DNA: TGCACCCAGAAGCGGGGGTACAATGAGCAGTTCTTC.

This clonotype occurred a few times. This rearrangement joins TRBV2 to TRBJ2-1; TRBD1 matches at 7 bases. Losses at the gene ends were 6 bases for V and 3 bases for J; bases not matched to a gene: 8. From germline, CDR1 is SNHLY and CDR2 FYNNEI. The CDR3 length is 15 residues. Written as DNA, the CDR3 is TGTGCCAGCAGAGCCGGGACAGAGAACTACAATGAGCAGTTCTTC. Encoded protein: CASRAGTENYNEQFF.

This clonotype occurred many times. The rearrangement links TRBV10-3 to TRBJ2-2, with 8 bases matching TRBD1. CDR3 length: 15 amino acids. V dropped 4 bases and J dropped 1; count of bases not matched to a gene: 2. Germline CDR1 and CDR2: ENHRY and SYGVKD. CDR3 sequence reads: CAISAGGVNTGELFF. The CDR3 DNA reads TGTGCCATCAGTGCAGGGGGCGTGAACACCGGGGAGCTGTTTTTT.

This clonotype was observed a handful of times. The rearrangement joins TRBV27 to TRBJ1-2; D possibly corresponds to TRBD1 (5 bases). The germline V and J ends were trimmed by 6 bases and 4 bases, with 15 bases remaining between them. Germline CDR1 and CDR2: MNHEY and SMNVEV (reference sequence). The CDR3 has 14 residues. The CDR3 nucleotides are TGTGCCAGCAGCCCGCGGGGTGGGGGCTATGGCTACACCTTC. Its protein is CASSPRGGGYGYTF.

This clonotype occurred a few times. The V and J genes are TRBV5-1 and TRBJ2-1, with D unclear. This CDR3 region has 15 residues. Germline CDR1 reads SGHRS; CDR2 reads YFSETQ. Trimming took off 4 bases at V and 0 bases at J, with 11 bases between the two ends. The CDR3 DNA reads as TGCGCCAGCAGCCCGGACGCCGCCTCCTACAATGAGCAGTTCTTC. This encodes CASSPDAASYNEQFF.

The table lists this clonotype with many counts. J is TRBJ1-5 and V is TRBV20-1, with D maybe TRBD1 (5 bases). V lost 7 bases to trimming and J lost 1 base, with 26 bases between them. CDR3 length equals 18 residues. CDR1 DFQATT and CDR2 SNEGSKA come from the germline V gene (reference sequence). The CDR3 DNA follows: TGCAGTGTGGCGGGGGTTCGTGGGCAGCGGGGCAGCAATCAGCCCCAGCATTTT. The encoded protein is CSVAGVRGQRGSNQPQHF.

CDR3 region: CASSYSAGYEQYV. CDR3 in DNA: TGTGCCAGCAGTTACTCGGCCGGCTACGAGCAGTACGTC. The rearrangement uses TRBV6-5 and TRBJ2-7; unclear D gene. This CDR3 has 13 residues. Trimming stripped 0 bases from V and 3 bases from J, with 6 bases between. Germline CDR1 is MNHEY and CDR2 is SVGAGI.

The V gene is TRBV20-1, the J gene TRBJ2-2; 11 bases are shared with TRBD2. The CDR3 sequence is 18 residues long. J was trimmed by 0 bases and V by 0 bases; bases with no gene match: 6. CDR1 is DFQATT and CDR2 is SNEGSKA in the germline V gene (reference sequence). Here the CDR3 DNA reads TGCAGTGCTAGAGATGGGCTAGCGGGAGGCACGAACACCGGGGAGCTGTTTTTT. Amino acids: CSARDGLAGGTNTGELFF.

This sequence joins TRBV6-1 and TRBJ1-1; D might be TRBD1 (6 bases). V lost 7 bases and J lost 2, with 14 bases in between. Looked up from germline, CDR1 is MNHNS and CDR2 is SASEGT. The CDR3 covers 14 residues. CDR3 coding DNA: TGTGCCAGCAAGGGACATCAAGTCAACACTGAAGCTTTCTTT. The encoded protein is CASKGHQVNTEAFF.

The sample holds many counts of this clonotype. The V call is TRBV29-1, the J call TRBJ1-1; D unresolved. The CDR3 spans 11 residues. The ends were cut back, 4 bases at V and 5 bases at J, with 8 bases in the middle. Germline V CDR1 and CDR2: SQVTM, ANQGSEA. Here the CDR3 reads CSVGWGTEAFF. The CDR3 nucleotides read TGCAGCGTTGGCTGGGGTACTGAAGCTTTCTTT. The full variable domain, in which reference TRBV29-1 and TRBJ1-1 provide the parts outside the CDR3, is SAVISQKPSRDICQRGTSLTIQCQVDSQVTMMFWYRQQPGQSLTLIATANQGSEATYESGFVIDKFPISRPNLTFSTLTVSNMSPEDSSIYLCSVGWGTEAFFGQGTRLTVV.

This clonotype appeared a few times. This CDR3 is CASSYRGSGLAATDTQYF. For the CDR3, the DNA is TGTGCCAGCAGTTACAGGGGTAGTGGACTAGCGGCCACAGATACGCAGTATTTT. This sequence joins TRBV6-5 and TRBJ2-3, with 10 bases aligning to TRBD2. CDR1 is MNHEY and CDR2 is SVGAGI in the germline V gene. With V trimmed by 2 bases and J by 2 bases, 10 bases remained unmatched. The CDR3 contains 18 residues.

The V gene is TRBV5-1, the J gene TRBJ2-3, with 8 positions matching TRBD2. CDR1 and CDR2 from the germline V gene are SGHRS and YFSETQ. V shed 2 bases and J 4 bases; nucleotides not matched to a gene: 6. CDR3 length equals 15 residues. For the CDR3, the DNA is TGCGCCAGCAGCTTCCAGGCGGGAGGATCAGATACGCAGTATTTT. Protein: CASSFQAGGSDTQYF.

The rearrangement joins TRBV20-1 to TRBJ1-5; D might be TRBD1 (5 bases). CDR3 length: 13 amino acids. V lost 3 bases and J 11 bases, leaving 17 bases between the germline ends. Germline CDR1 DFQATT, CDR2 SNEGSKA (reference sequence). The CDR3 nucleotides read TGCAGTGCTAGTCAGGACAAACGGCAGTCCCAGCATTTT. Protein product: CSASQDKRQSQHF.

This clonotype has a count of ten or more. The CDR3: CASSELGRLTYEQYV. CDR3 nucleotide sequence: TGTGCCAGCAGTGAACTGGGCAGACTAACCTACGAGCAGTACGTC. The V and J genes are TRBV6-1 and TRBJ2-7, with a tentative D call TRBD2 (5 bases). Germline lookup yields CDR1 MNHNS and CDR2 SASEGT. The CDR3 runs 15 residues. Trimming removed 2 bases at V and 2 bases at J, with 13 bases between.

This chain uses TRBV5-1 with TRBJ2-5; no clear D. The length of the CDR3 is 13 residues. Germline V lookup: CDR1 SGHRS, CDR2 YFSETQ. Trimming took 1 base from V and 5 from J, leaving 9 bases between them. CDR3 region: CASSLIVGETQYF. CDR3 bases: TGCGCCAGCAGCTTGATCGTGGGGGAGACCCAGTACTTC.

The chain employs TRBV6-1 and TRBJ1-2; D uncertain. Germline V gene data show CDR1 as MNHNS and CDR2 as SASEGT. Trimming took off 10 bases at V and 7 bases at J, with 19 bases between the two ends. This CDR3 has 13 amino acids. The CDR3 is CATNRGSLGGYTF. For the CDR3, the DNA is TGTGCCACAAACCGGGGATCGTTGGGTGGCTACACCTTC.

This clonotype appeared a few times. This chain connects TRBV5-6 to TRBJ2-7; perhaps TRBD1 as D (6 bases). V lost 5 bases to trimming and J lost 4 bases, with 13 bases between them. CDR3 size: 13 residues. Germline V lookup: CDR1 SGHDT, CDR2 YYEEEE. The DNA for the CDR3 is TGTGCCAGCAGTACCGGGACAAAATACGAGCAGTACGTC. Amino acid sequence: CASSTGTKYEQYV.

This clonotype occurred many times. The V and J genes are TRBV2 and TRBJ2-1; 7 nucleotides line up with TRBD2. Germline V gene lookup returns CDR1 SNHLY and CDR2 FYNNEI. Germline trimming cut 9 bases from V and 5 bases from J; bases unmatched to any gene: 13. CDR3 length: 15 amino acids. The DNA of the CDR3 is TGTGCCAGTATAGATATAGCGGGCAATAACAATGAGCAGTTCTTC. Amino acid sequence: CASIDIAGNNNEQFF.

The rearrangement joins TRBV2 to TRBJ2-1, with D possibly matching TRBD2 (5 bases). The V and J ends lost 5 bases and 7 bases respectively, with 21 bases between them. Germline assignment: CDR1 SNHLY and CDR2 FYNNEI. The CDR3 consists of 16 residues. The CDR3: CASSPNVGPGGNEQFF. The CDR3 region has the DNA TGTGCCAGCAGTCCCAACGTCGGCCCCGGAGGTAATGAGCAGTTCTTC.

This clonotype was seen more than once but under ten times. This chain joins TRBV29-1 and TRBJ2-5; possibly TRBD1 for D (5 bases). The V and J ends lost 4 bases and 2 bases respectively, with 11 bases between them. The germline V gene encodes CDR1 SQVTM and CDR2 ANQGSEA. CDR3 size: 13 residues. The CDR3 loop reads CSVAVHRQETQYF. CDR3 DNA sequence: TGCAGCGTTGCGGTTCACAGGCAAGAGACCCAGTACTTC.

This chain connects TRBV3-1 to TRBJ1-2; D is possibly TRBD1 (5 bases). Trimming took 8 bases from V and 6 from J, leaving 34 bases between them. Per the germline V gene, CDR1 is LGHDT and CDR2 is YNNKEL (reference sequence). This CDR3 has 19 amino acids. The CDR3 DNA reads TGTGCCAGCTCCAAGCGGGTCCCCTGGAGCCGGGGCCTGGCCGATGGCTACACCTTC. Protein sequence: CASSKRVPWSRGLADGYTF.

The chain recombines TRBV5-1 with TRBJ2-5; D not resolved. The CDR3 spans 14 residues. The germline V gene has CDR1 SGHRS and CDR2 YFSETQ. Trimming took off 0 bases at V and 0 bases at J, with 6 bases between the two ends. The CDR3 bases are TGCGCCAGCAGCTTGGTGATTAACCAAGAGACCCAGTACTTC. This codes for CASSLVINQETQYF.

This chain joins TRBV7-3 and TRBJ2-1, with TRBD2 matching 16 bases. The CDR3 contains 16 residues. Germline-derived CDR1 and CDR2 are SGHTA and FQGTGA. Unmatched junction bases numbered 8, after V lost 6 bases and J lost 9 bases. In DNA, the CDR3 is TGTGCCAGCAGTCCCGGGACTAGCGGGAGGGGTAGTGAGCAGTTCTTC. Its protein is CASSPGTSGRGSEQFF.

This chain links TRBV20-1 with TRBJ2-1, with D possibly TRBD2 on 6 matching bases. V dropped 4 bases and J dropped 1 base, with 11 bases sitting between them. The germline gives CDR1 DFQATT, CDR2 SNEGSKA (reference sequence). CDR3 length: 14 residues. CDR3 sequence reads: CSANSGISYNEQFF. The CDR3 DNA sequence: TGCAGTGCTAATAGCGGTATTTCCTACAATGAGCAGTTCTTC.

This clonotype was found a few times. The V and J genes are TRBV24-1 and TRBJ2-2, with 9 bases lining up with TRBD1. CDR1 and CDR2 from the germline V gene are KGHDR and SFDVKD. The CDR3 spans 16 residues. The J segment lost 7 bases and the V segment lost 4 bases, leaving 9 bases of the junction unmatched. The CDR3 spells CATSEGTGKYDGELFF. As DNA, the CDR3 is TGTGCCACCAGTGAAGGGACAGGGAAGTATGACGGGGAGCTGTTTTTT.

J is TRBJ2-1 and V is TRBV12-3 or TRBV12-4; 7 bases agree with TRBD1. Trimming took 7 bases from V and 6 from J; bases not matched to a gene: 9. CDR3 length: 14 amino acids. CDR3 nucleotides: TGTGCCAGCACCTTTCAGGGGGTGGTCAATGAGCAGTTCTTC. Its protein product is CASTFQGVVNEQFF.

The chain couples TRBV6-1 to TRBJ2-7; D gene unclear. Germline CDR1 is MNHNS and CDR2 is SASEGT. The CDR3 covers 13 residues. Trimming shortened V by 4 bases and J by 3 bases, and 10 bases separated the two germline ends. The CDR3 reads CASSGRHSYEQYV. The CDR3, as DNA: TGTGCCAGCAGTGGGAGACATAGCTACGAGCAGTACGTC.

The chain uses TRBV29-1 and TRBJ2-5; a weak D match, TRBD1 (6 bases). CDR1 is SQVTM, CDR2 ANQGSEA, per germline. The CDR3 consists of 13 residues. Deletions cut 5 bases from V and 2 bases from J, with 12 bases between. CDR3 sequence reads: CSVSRGQQETQYF. CDR3 DNA: TGCAGCGTTAGCAGGGGCCAGCAAGAGACCCAGTACTTC.

This clonotype turned up a few times. This chain connects TRBV20-1 to TRBJ1-5; tentative D call: TRBD1 (6 bases). This CDR3 comprises 15 residues. CDR1 and CDR2 (germline): DFQATT, SNEGSKA (reference sequence). The ends were cut back, 0 bases at V and 2 bases at J, with 11 bases in the middle. The CDR3 DNA is TGCAGTGCTAGAGATAGGGGGTCTGGCAATCAGCCCCAGCATTTT. Translating gives CSARDRGSGNQPQHF.

This clonotype was detected a few times. This chain links TRBV12-3 or TRBV12-4 with TRBJ2-7, with D hard to call. The V and J ends lost 7 bases and 7 bases respectively, with 20 bases between them. The CDR3 loop spans 14 amino acids. The CDR3 here is CASTPMASLGEQYV. Written as DNA, the CDR3 is TGTGCCAGCACCCCAATGGCATCCCTTGGGGAGCAGTACGTC.